This TCR beta chain was recovered during a study of PD-L1 blockade in urothelial cancer. Study background: Blood analysis was done at 3 weeks (second dose) and 6 weeks after treatment began. Study results and limitations: Patients who had durable benefit saw their tumor-associated blood clones expand more at 3 weeks.

Clones were read by immunoSEQ multiplex PCR, and TCRdb kept only the in-frame ones, dropping some. Here the sample spans 45,000 to 65,000 clones, 65% to 90% being singletons. This clone turned up a few times. Its antigen remains unknown. The time point was: pretreatment peripheral blood. The cohort comprised individuals with locally advanced or metastatic urothelial carcinoma. The input for sequencing was PBMCs, taken around atezolizumab (anti-PD-L1) treatment. This sequence was found in a man aged 65 to 79 with urothelial cancer.

The CDR3 DNA follows: TGTGCCAGTAGTATGAGCCAGGCAACTAATGAAAAACTGTTTTTT. Protein: CASSMSQATNEKLFF. The chain is built from TRBV19 and TRBJ1-4; unclear D gene. V was clipped by 3 bases and J by 0 bases, with 8 bases between them. Per germline, CDR1 LNHDA and CDR2 SQIVND (reference sequence). The length of the CDR3 is 15 residues.